This T cell receptor beta chain was captured by sequencing in a study of blood T cell repertoires in COVID-19. Study information: Italy, Spain and the United States were the sources of the convalescent and acute COVID-19 samples. Sources were T cells, B-cell-depleted T cells, or PBMCs; the material itself was cDNA or gDNA.

Per the original data handling: It was from reference gene primer amplification that nucleated cell counts were estimated. Produced via immunoSEQ multiplex PCR; TCRdb's table is partial and in-frame only. D and trimming were read from the DNA, whereas the V and J calls and clone size are those reported in that table. The table has fewer than 300,000 clones, 90% to 95% seen once. This clone was observed once. The CDR3 loop spans 13 amino acids. Per germline, CDR1 LNHDA and CDR2 SQIVND (reference sequence). The germline V and J ends were trimmed by 2 bases and 8 bases, with 10 bases remaining between them.

The TCR sequence derives from a woman aged 30 to 39 with COVID-19, enrolled during active disease. The sample comprised peripheral blood. The gene calls are TRBV19 and TRBJ2-1; no clear D. CDR3 sequence (DNA): TGTGCCAGTAGTATAAGTGGGCAGGATGAGCAGTTCTTC. It encodes CASSISGQDEQFF. Complete variable domain (other parts from reference TRBV19 and TRBJ2-1): DGGITQSPKYLFRKEGQNVTLSCEQNLNHDAMYWYRQDPGQGLRLIYYSQIVNDFQKGDIAEGYSVSREKKESFPLTVTSAQKNPTAFYLCASSISGQDEQFFGPGTRLTVL.